This T cell receptor beta chain emerged from a study of blood T cell repertoires in COVID-19. CDR1 is WNHNN and CDR2 is SYGVQD in the germline V gene (reference sequence). The V gene lost 0 bases and the J gene lost 2 bases, with 12 bases spanning the gap. The CDR3 runs 16 residues. Measured with immunoSEQ multiplex PCR; TCRdb has only the in-frame clones, and not every one. The repertoire consists of a few hundred thousand clones, with around 84% occurring once and the leading ten covering 4% to 4.5%. Sequencing used peripheral blood. This sequence joins TRBV10-1 and TRBJ2-3; weak D call: TRBD2 (5 bases). This sequence originates from a man in his 60s with acute or convalescent COVID-19. The CDR3 protein is CASSESRSGSTDTQYF. CDR3 bases: TGCGCCAGCAGTGAGTCGAGGTCGGGATCCACAGATACGCAGTATTTT.